The rows below give T cell receptor beta chains drawn from one sample of a study of Graves' ophthalmopathy and Graves' hyperthyroidism. Each CDR3 protein gets one entry after TCRdb re-called the multiplex PCR reads with MiXCR. The repertoire holds about 500,000 distinct CDR3 sequences, with roughly 39% as singletons. The sample taken for sequencing was peripheral blood or thyroid tissue (not recorded which). All receptors come from an adult man with Graves' hyperthyroidism. The CDR3 runs from the conserved cysteine through the conserved F or W. A D gene is named only where the DNA matches it firmly. Not every row has a clone size; where given, it reads once, few, many or a size class.

NA | TRBJ1-6 | TRBV6-1 | many | CASSEQGLHNSPLHF | TGTGCCAGCAGTGAACAGGGACTGCATAATTCACCCCTCCACTTT
TRBD1 | TRBJ1-5 | TRBV7-2 | NA | CASSGTGQGVQYSNQPQHF | TGTGCCAGCAGTGGAACGGGACAGGGGGTTCAATATAGCAATCAGCCCCAGCATTTT
TRBD1 | TRBJ1-1 | TRBV20-1 | NA | CSAITGGPYTEAFF | TGCAGTGCAATAACAGGGGGCCCATACACTGAAGCTTTCTTT
NA | TRBJ1-1 | TRBV5-1 | NA | CASSWGGKNSNTEAFF | TGCGCCAGCAGCTGGGGTGGGAAAAACTCGAACACTGAAGCTTTCTTT
NA | TRBJ1-6 | TRBV15 | NA | CATSRTAGTGNSVPLHF | TGTGCCACCAGCAGGACAGCGGGGACGGGGAATTCCGTTCCCCTCCACTTT
NA | TRBJ2-2 | TRBV9 | many | CASSVESQGELFF | TGTGCCAGCAGCGTAGAGAGCCAAGGGGAGCTGTTTTTT
NA | TRBJ1-1 | TRBV6-5 | few | CASSSTRLLSEAFF | TGTGCCAGCAGTTCGACGCGTCTTCTTTCTGAAGCTTTCTTT
TRBD2 | TRBJ2-3 | TRBV5-1 | few | CASSSGLRVGAQYF | TGCGCCAGCAGCTCGGGACTACGCGTCGGGGCGCAGTATTTT
NA | TRBJ2-7 | TRBV4-1 | few | CASSQEGVYNSYEQYF | TGCGCCAGCAGCCAAGAGGGGGTATACAACTCCTACGAGCAGTACTTC
NA | TRBJ1-2 | TRBV25-1 | many | CASSDGRGLRYGYTF | TGTGCCAGCAGTGATGGTAGGGGTTTACGCTATGGCTACACCTTC
NA | TRBJ1-1 | TRBV28 | few | CASSAPPRGIAEAFF | TGTGCCAGCAGCGCACCCCCGCGAGGGATCGCTGAAGCTTTCTTT
NA | TRBJ1-1 | TRBV7-2 | many | CASSTQTRINTEAFF | TGTGCCAGCAGCACACAGACAAGGATAAACACTGAAGCTTTCTTT
TRBD2 | TRBJ2-7 | TRBV29-1 | many | CSVVAGEPSYEQYF | TGCAGCGTTGTAGCGGGAGAACCTTCCTACGAGCAGTACTTC
NA | TRBJ2-7 | TRBV29-1 | NA | CNVAGSPEQYF | TGCAACGTTGCGGGAAGCCCCGAGCAGTACTTC
NA | TRBJ1-5 | TRBV12-3/TRBV12-4 | few | CASSWGGAGQPQHF | TGTGCCAGCAGTTGGGGGGGGGCTGGGCAGCCCCAGCATTTT
NA | TRBJ1-5 | TRBV6-1 | many | CASSEVRPGTTNQPQHF | TGTGCCAGCAGTGAAGTTCGGCCCGGGACAACGAATCAGCCCCAGCATTTT
NA | TRBJ2-7 | TRBV29-1 | many | CSVAPDDRIEQYF | TGCAGCGTTGCCCCCGACGACAGGATCGAGCAGTACTTC
NA | TRBJ2-2 | TRBV29-1 | NA | CSVVLTGLNTGELSW | TGCAGCGTTGTACTTACCGGACTGAACACCGGGGAGCTGTCTTGG
TRBD1 | TRBJ1-2 | TRBV7-9 | many | CASSISTGNYGYTF | TGTGCCAGCAGCATCTCGACAGGGAACTATGGCTACACCTTC
NA | TRBJ1-4 | TRBV10-3 | NA | CAISESADKVEKLFF | TGTGCCATCAGTGAGTCGGCCGACAAGGTTGAAAAACTGTTTTTT
NA | TRBJ1-5 | TRBV12-3/TRBV12-4 | many | CASSSGAYQPQHF | TGTGCCAGCAGTTCAGGGGCCTATCAGCCCCAGCATTTT
NA | TRBJ1-3 | TRBV9 | many | CASTSGVGNTIYF | TGTGCCAGCACCTCAGGGGTAGGAAACACCATATATTTT
NA | TRBJ2-2 | TRBV14 | many | CASSQVRVAGELFF | TGTGCCAGCAGCCAAGTAAGGGTAGCCGGGGAGCTGTTTTTT
NA | TRBJ1-5 | TRBV19 | many | CASSIRRGGNQPQHF | TGTGCCAGTAGTATTCGTAGGGGTGGCAATCAGCCCCAGCATTTT
TRBD2 | TRBJ2-7 | TRBV27 | few | CASTSGASGDTYEQYF | TGTGCCAGCACTTCCGGGGCTAGCGGGGACACCTACGAGCAGTACTTC
NA | TRBJ1-1 | TRBV6-5 | NA | CASSRPWGGGRGPEAFF | TGTGCCAGCAGCCGTCCCTGGGGCGGGGGTCGGGGTCCTGAAGCTTTCTTT
TRBD2 | TRBJ2-5 | TRBV20-1 | NA | CSARVPGTSDQETQYF | TGCAGTGCTAGAGTCCCCGGGACTAGTGATCAAGAGACCCAGTACTTC
TRBD1 | TRBJ2-6 | TRBV19 | NA | CASRAGGNSGANVLTF | TGTGCCAGTAGGGCAGGGGGCAACTCTGGGGCCAACGTCCTGACTTTC
TRBD1 | TRBJ2-7 | TRBV12-3/TRBV12-4 | once | CASRTGTGGVEQYF | TGTGCCAGCAGAACCGGGACAGGGGGTGTGGAGCAGTACTTC
NA | TRBJ2-7 | TRBV10-3 | NA | CAISESRSNEQYF | TGTGCCATCAGTGAGTCCAGGTCCAACGAGCAGTACTTC
NA | TRBJ2-2 | TRBV29-1 | many | CSVVVGVGTGELFF | TGCAGCGTTGTGGTGGGAGTCGGTACCGGGGAGCTGTTTTTT
TRBD1 | TRBJ2-3 | TRBV7-9 | NA | CASSSGTGGATDTQYF | TGTGCCAGCAGTTCCGGGACAGGGGGCGCGACAGATACGCAGTATTTT
NA | TRBJ2-3 | TRBV29-1 | NA | CSVEGGAITDTQYF | TGCAGCGTTGAAGGGGGAGCTATCACAGATACGCAGTATTTT
TRBD1 | TRBJ2-2 | TRBV19 | NA | CASSIAQGQGNTGELFF | TGTGCCAGTAGTATAGCCCAAGGACAGGGGAACACCGGGGAGCTGTTTTTT
TRBD1 | TRBJ1-2 | TRBV20-1 | many | CSAGASGQGNGYTF | TGCAGTGCTGGAGCGTCGGGACAGGGGAATGGCTACACCTTC
NA | TRBJ1-1 | TRBV20-1 | NA | CSAAGTANTEAFF | TGCAGTGCGGCCGGGACGGCGAACACTGAAGCTTTCTTT
TRBD2 | TRBJ2-5 | TRBV29-1 | NA | CSISGDRQETQYF | TGCAGCATTAGCGGGGACCGACAAGAGACCCAGTACTTC
NA | TRBJ2-7 | TRBV7-9 | many | CASSFGLYEQYF | TGTGCCAGCAGCTTTGGGCTATACGAGCAGTACTTC
NA | TRBJ1-5 | TRBV6-5 | NA | CASSYSQGLILNQPQHF | TGTGCCAGCAGTTACAGCCAAGGACTGATTCTAAATCAGCCCCAGCATTTT
TRBD2 | TRBJ2-7 | TRBV9 | many | CASSSWTSGIDEQYF | TGTGCCAGCAGCTCCTGGACTAGCGGGATTGACGAGCAGTACTTC
NA | TRBJ1-4 | TRBV5-1 | many | CASSLGLNEKLFF | TGTGCCAGCAGCTTAGGTCTTAATGAAAAACTGTTTTTT
TRBD1 | TRBJ2-1 | TRBV24-1 | once | CATWGTGKGDEQFF | TGTGCCACCTGGGGGACAGGGAAAGGGGATGAGCAGTTCTTC
NA | TRBJ1-1 | TRBV29-1 | NA | CSVRAGNTEAFF | TGCAGCGTACGGGCTGGAAACACTGAAGCTTTCTTT
NA | TRBJ1-1 | TRBV5-1 | NA | CASSFGGDTKAFF | TGTGCCAGCAGCTTCGGAGGAGACACAAAAGCTTTCTTT
TRBD1 | TRBJ1-1 | TRBV5-1 | NA | CASSLDRVTEAFF | TGCGCCAGCAGCTTAGACAGGGTCACTGAAGCTTTCTTT
NA | TRBJ2-7 | TRBV7-2 | NA | CASSLGSRVSYEQYF | TGTGCCAGCAGCTTAGGAAGCAGGGTCTCCTACGAGCAGTACTTC
TRBD2 | TRBJ2-3 | TRBV5-1 | few | CASSLVAGGPSDTQYF | TGCGCCAGCAGCTTGGTCGCGGGGGGGCCCTCAGATACGCAGTATTTT
NA | TRBJ1-4 | TRBV12-3/TRBV12-4 | few | CASKAGGWNEKLFF | TGTGCCAGCAAGGCGGGGGGCTGGAATGAAAAACTGTTTTTT
NA | TRBJ2-7 | TRBV12-3/TRBV12-4 | few | CASSLGRANEQYF | TGTGCCAGCAGTTTAGGCAGGGCTAACGAGCAGTACTTC
NA | TRBJ2-7 | TRBV5-5 | NA | CASSLGDGGSYEQYF | TGTGCCAGCAGCTTGGGGGACGGCGGCTCCTACGAGCAGTACTTC
NA | TRBJ2-5 | TRBV30 | few | CAWSVGGRGETQYF | TGTGCCTGGAGTGTGGGAGGAAGAGGGGAGACCCAGTACTTC
NA | TRBJ1-1 | TRBV7-9 | few | CASSQVTAEYKAEAFF | TGTGCCAGCAGCCAAGTGACAGCGGAGTATAAGGCTGAAGCTTTCTTT
NA | TRBJ2-3 | TRBV6-5 | NA | CASSEEWDSTDTQYF | TGTGCCAGCAGTGAAGAGTGGGACAGCACAGATACGCAGTATTTT
TRBD1 | TRBJ1-4 | TRBV2 | many | CASSRTIDREEKLFF | TGTGCCAGCAGCCGCACGATTGACAGGGAGGAAAAACTGTTTTTT
NA | TRBJ1-2 | TRBV9 | many | CASSRDSQSFFYGYTF | TGTGCCAGCAGCCGAGACAGCCAGAGCTTCTTCTATGGCTACACCTTC
NA | TRBJ1-6 | TRBV3-1 | few | CASSQEPTVSPLHF | TGTGCCAGCAGCCAAGAGCCTACGGTCTCGCCCCTCCACTTT
NA | TRBJ1-1 | TRBV15 | NA | CATSLQDWSTEAFF | TGTGCCACCAGTTTACAGGACTGGTCCACTGAAGCTTTCTTT
TRBD1 | TRBJ1-2 | TRBV29-1 | many | CSVDEGADGYTF | TGCAGCGTTGACGAGGGGGCTGATGGCTACACCTTC